One and the same sample provided the 13 T cell receptor beta chains below, sequenced in a study of blood T cell repertoires in COVID-19. Profiled with immunoSEQ multiplex PCR; TCRdb holds only in-frame clones, not every one. Counted here are about 390,000 clones, about 87% occurring once; the ten biggest clones make up under 3%. Input material: peripheral blood. The receptors derive from a woman aged 60-75 years with COVID-19, enrolled during active disease.

The sample holds a few counts of this clone. The chain carries TRBV19 and TRBJ1-1; D call uncertain. With 2 bases removed from V and 3 bases from J, the gap between germline ends came to 7 bases. The CDR3 loop spans 13 amino acids. CDR1 and CDR2 from the germline V gene are LNHDA and SQIVND (reference sequence). CDR3 in amino acids: CASSIYTYTEAFF. CDR3 sequence (DNA): TGTGCCAGTAGTATATACACCTACACTGAAGCTTTCTTT.

The rearrangement links TRBV24-1 to TRBJ2-7, with a tentative D call TRBD2 (6 bases). The CDR3 has 14 residues. Between the trimmed V and J ends, which lost 9 bases and 0 bases, there was a span of 14 bases. Germline CDR1 is KGHDR and CDR2 is SFDVKD. CDR3 DNA sequence: TGTGCCACCGCGCCGGAGGGAAGCTCCTACGAGCAGTACTTC. The encoded protein is CATAPEGSSYEQYF.

This sequence joins TRBV20-1 and TRBJ2-5, with TRBD2 matching over 7 bases. Germline V gives CDR1 DFQATT, CDR2 SNEGSKA (reference sequence). The ends lost 3 bases at V and 3 bases at J; junction bases unmatched: 7. The CDR3 length is 14 residues. The chain's CDR3 is CSASGRTSEETQYF. The DNA of the CDR3 is TGCAGTGCTAGTGGTCGGACTAGTGAAGAGACCCAGTACTTC.

J is TRBJ1-4 and V is TRBV6-5; a weak D match, TRBD1 (5 bases). Between the trimmed V and J ends, which lost 6 bases and 5 bases, there was a span of 13 bases. CDR1 is MNHEY and CDR2 is SVGAGI in the germline V gene. The CDR3 is 14 amino acids. The CDR3 loop reads CASRSGRGNEKLFF. Here the CDR3 DNA reads TGTGCCAGCAGATCGGGACGGGGGAATGAAAAACTGTTTTTT.

A few counts support this clone. The rearrangement links TRBV27 to TRBJ1-6, with 7 bases lining up with TRBD1. Trimming at V came to 4 bases and at J to 7 bases, leaving 10 bases not matched to a gene. Germline CDR1 reads MNHEY; CDR2 reads SMNVEV (reference sequence). The CDR3 is 16 residues long. The CDR3 reads CASSSYMGQNNSPLHF. Here the CDR3 DNA reads TGTGCCAGCAGTTCTTACATGGGACAGAACAATTCACCCCTCCACTTT.

This rearrangement joins TRBV3-1 (or the pseudogene TRBV3-2) to TRBJ2-5; TRBD2 might be the D (6 bases). Germline CDR1 reads LGHDT; CDR2 reads YNNKEL (reference sequence). This CDR3 is built from 16 residues. The V end was cut by 4 bases, the J end by 1 base, with 16 bases between. The CDR3: CASSPRGAGFQETQYF. The CDR3 coding sequence is TGTGCCAGCAGCCCGAGGGGAGCGGGCTTCCAAGAGACCCAGTACTTC.

The genes are TRBV5-4 and TRBJ2-7; D is possibly TRBD1 (5 bases). Germline V gene sequence: CDR1 SGHNT, CDR2 YYREEE (reference sequence). The germline V and J ends were trimmed by 0 bases and 6 bases, with 10 bases remaining between them. There are 13 residues in the CDR3. In DNA form, the CDR3 reads TGTGCCAGCAGCTTGGACAGGCTGTTCGAGCAGTACTTC. Its translation: CASSLDRLFEQYF.

The chain links TRBV5-1 to TRBJ1-1; 9 bases are a match to TRBD1. J was trimmed by 1 base and V by 3 bases; bases with no gene match: 1. Per the germline V gene, CDR1 is SGHRS and CDR2 is YFSETQ. CDR3 length equals 14 residues. The CDR3: CASSYRGRNTEAFF. DNA for the CDR3: TGCGCCAGCAGCTACAGGGGGCGGAACACTGAAGCTTTCTTT.

The rearrangement links TRBV4-1 to TRBJ2-2; D may be TRBD2 (6 bases). The CDR3 contains 14 residues. Trimming cost V 0 bases and J 5 bases, with 7 bases left between them. Germline CDR1 and CDR2: MGHRA and YSYEKL. The CDR3 reads CASSQERGTGELFF. In DNA, the CDR3 is TGCGCCAGCAGCCAAGAACGGGGGACCGGGGAGCTGTTTTTT.

The chain uses TRBV7-6 and TRBJ2-5; no reliable D call. Germline V gene data show CDR1 as SGHVS and CDR2 as FNYEAQ. The CDR3 length is 14 residues. V shed 1 base and J shed 1 base, with 7 bases lying between them. DNA of the CDR3: TGTGCCAGCAGCTTAGTTTCCAGCCAAGAGACCCAGTACTTC. Its protein product is CASSLVSSQETQYF.

The chain has TRBV5-1 and TRBJ1-1; 9 bases are shared with TRBD1. CDR1 and CDR2 (germline): SGHRS, YFSETQ. J gave up 4 bases and V 1 base, and 8 bases lay outside the gene matches. This CDR3 contains 16 residues. The CDR3 DNA follows: TGCGCCAGCAGCTTGAGCCCCACAGGGGGCGTCACTGAAGCTTTCTTT. Its protein product is CASSLSPTGGVTEAFF.

The genes are TRBV9 and TRBJ1-5; 7 nucleotides match TRBD1. From germline, CDR1 is SGDLS and CDR2 YYNGEE. The V and J ends lost 4 bases and 6 bases, in that order; junction bases with no gene match: 7. The CDR3 is made up of 14 amino acids. The CDR3 bases are TGTGCCAGCAGCCCGTCAGGGGGTGTTCAGCCCCAGCATTTT. It encodes CASSPSGGVQPQHF.

The chain has TRBV5-1 and TRBJ2-7; 10 bases fit TRBD2. V shed 0 bases, J shed 0 bases, and the junction held 6 bases outside the gene matches. Germline V gene sequence: CDR1 SGHRS, CDR2 YFSETQ. There are 17 residues in the CDR3. The DNA of the CDR3 is TGCGCCAGCAGCTTGGTTCCCCTAGCGGGGGCCTCCTACGAGCAGTACTTC. The encoded protein is CASSLVPLAGASYEQYF.